The next 17 T cell receptor beta chains were all read from a single sample in a study of Ad26.COV2.S vaccination and SARS-CoV-2 variants (dated by TCRdb to 2020 to 2022). Receptor libraries were prepared by the immunoSEQ multiplex PCR assay. The table comes from immuneACCESS by way of TCRdb, which keeps in-frame sequences with V and J called. Part of the clones is missing from these tables; in studies checked, under half for an unresolved V gene and the rest for unknown reasons. The sample includes about half a million clones, with roughly nine tenths observed a single time. The top ten constitute over 1.5% of the sample. Reading the label with the study, this specimen's treatment or condition is: roughly 18 received Ad26.COV2.S at low or high dose, single or two shots; roughly five received placebo; per-sample allocation not given. For vaccine and placebo recipients, repertoires were sequenced using samples collected on day 63 after the first injection.

This sample comprised peripheral blood, obtained in a trial of Ad26.COV2.S vaccine versus placebo. These receptor sequences come from a person between 18 and 60 years old who received the Ad26.COV2.S COVID-19 vaccine or a placebo.

The chain recombines TRBV9 with TRBJ1-2; D gene ambiguous. CDR1 is SGDLS and CDR2 is YYNGEE in the germline V gene. CDR3 size: 13 residues. V gave up 0 bases and J gave up 4 bases, with 7 bases separating them. The CDR3 loop reads CASSVDQFYGYTF. CDR3 bases: TGTGCCAGCAGCGTAGACCAGTTCTATGGCTACACCTTC.

The chain's CDR3 is CASSPAKTGTPYTEAFF. CDR3 in DNA: TGTGCCAGCTCACCAGCAAAAACCGGGACACCTTACACTGAAGCTTTCTTT. The chain joins TRBV18 to TRBJ1-1, with a possible D match to TRBD1 (6 bases). The CDR3 is made up of 17 amino acids. Trimming left V 2 bases short and J 3 bases short, with 19 bases between. Germline CDR1 reads KGHSH; CDR2 reads LQKENI.

This chain joins TRBV7-2 and TRBJ1-6; no firm D call. V was trimmed by 5 bases and J by 10 bases, leaving 12 bases between them. This CDR3 is built from 13 residues. Germline values: CDR1 SGHTA, CDR2 FQGNSA. The CDR3 is CASSIVFGSPLHF. CDR3 coding DNA: TGTGCCAGCAGCATAGTCTTTGGGTCACCCCTCCACTTT.

The chain joins TRBV6-1 to TRBJ2-5; no clear D. The CDR3 is 14 residues long. The germline gives CDR1 MNHNS, CDR2 SASEGT. V lost 1 base to trimming and J lost 4 bases, with 10 bases between them. The CDR3 loop reads CASSEDPRPETQYF. Here the CDR3 DNA reads TGTGCCAGCAGTGAAGATCCCAGACCAGAGACCCAGTACTTC.

This clone was counted once. The chain carries TRBV28 and TRBJ2-2; weak D call: TRBD1 (6 bases). V shed 1 base and J shed 7 bases, with 10 bases lying between them. The CDR3 length is 14 residues. From germline, CDR1 is MDHEN and CDR2 SYDVKM. The CDR3 coding sequence is TGTGCCAGCAGTTTATCGACAGGTTTCGGGGAGCTGTTTTTT. Amino acids: CASSLSTGFGELFF.

This sequence joins TRBV18 and TRBJ2-3; the D is unclear. The germline CDR1 and CDR2 sequences are KGHSH and LQKENI. V was pared by 5 bases and J by 3 bases, with 9 bases between. CDR3 size: 13 residues. The chain's CDR3 is CASSGVGTDTQYF. The CDR3 nucleotides read TGTGCCAGCTCAGGAGTAGGGACAGATACGCAGTATTTT.

CDR3 protein: CASSHRQGYNYGYTF. CDR3 in DNA: TGTGCCAGCAGCCATCGACAGGGGTATAACTATGGCTACACCTTC. The chain is built from TRBV3-1 (or the pseudogene TRBV3-2) and TRBJ1-2, with 8 bases identical to TRBD1. The CDR3 totals 15 residues. The V gene end was trimmed by 3 bases and the J gene end by 1 base; junction bases not matched to a gene: 4. The germline CDR1 and CDR2 sequences are LGHDT and YNNKEL (reference sequence).

The rearrangement links TRBV19 to TRBJ2-1; 8 nucleotides match TRBD1. The CDR3 extends over 14 amino acids. Trimming took 7 bases from V and 5 from J; bases not matched to a gene: 7. CDR1 is LNHDA, CDR2 SQIVND, per germline (reference sequence). The CDR3 DNA sequence: TGTGCCAGTACAGGGGACAGGCTGCACAATGAGCAGTTCTTC. It specifies CASTGDRLHNEQFF.

This chain links TRBV3-1 (or the pseudogene TRBV3-2) with TRBJ1-1; no definite D call. The ends were cut back, 3 bases at V and 0 bases at J, with 5 bases in the middle. CDR3 length equals 13 residues. CDR1 and CDR2 from the germline V gene are LGHDT and YNNKEL (reference sequence). The CDR3 DNA is TGTGCCAGCAGCCAGACGGTGAACACTGAAGCTTTCTTT. It yields the protein CASSQTVNTEAFF.

The chain joins TRBV7-8 to TRBJ1-5; D is uncertain. Germline values: CDR1 SGHVS, CDR2 FQNEAQ. Trimming took off 1 base at V and 3 bases at J, with 10 bases between the two ends. This CDR3 is 15 amino acids long. The CDR3 DNA reads as TGTGCCAGCAGCTTAGAGGAGCAGACCAATCAGCCCCAGCATTTT. This sequence encodes CASSLEEQTNQPQHF.

The chain joins TRBV5-1 to TRBJ2-1; maybe TRBD2 (6 bases). The CDR3 contains 15 residues. Trimming stripped 6 bases from V and 4 bases from J, with 17 bases between. The V gene's germline CDR1 is SGHRS and CDR2 YFSETQ. CDR3: CASKASGDSYNEQFF. CDR3 sequence (DNA): TGCGCCAGCAAGGCCTCCGGGGACTCATACAATGAGCAGTTCTTC.

The chain is built from TRBV30 and TRBJ2-5; D ambiguous. In germline, CDR1 is GTSNPN, CDR2 SVGIG (reference sequence). V was shortened by 2 bases and J by 1 base, with 17 bases between the two germline ends. This CDR3 has 16 amino acids. CDR3 protein: CAWSQVLGLAQETQYF. DNA of the CDR3: TGTGCCTGGAGTCAGGTTTTGGGGTTGGCCCAAGAGACCCAGTACTTC.

This clone was detected once. The V and J genes are TRBV7-2 and TRBJ1-2; 7 bases line up with TRBD1. Germline V gene sequence: CDR1 SGHTA, CDR2 FQGNSA. Trimming removed 5 bases from V and 0 bases from J; junction bases left unmatched: 15. The CDR3 consists of 18 residues. This chain's CDR3 is CASSPHLVGTASNYGYTF. The CDR3 DNA follows: TGTGCCAGCAGCCCACACTTAGTTGGGACAGCCTCTAACTATGGCTACACCTTC.

The chain couples TRBV2 to TRBJ2-7, with TRBD2 as a possible D gene (7 bases). V gave up 6 bases and J gave up 1 base, with 16 bases separating them. This CDR3 region has 15 residues. Germline V gene data show CDR1 as SNHLY and CDR2 as FYNNEI. CDR3 bases: TGTGCCAGCAGACCATCACAGGGACTATCCTACGAGCAGTACTTC. This sequence encodes CASRPSQGLSYEQYF.

V and J are TRBV15 and TRBJ2-7, with 12 bases fitting TRBD1. The germline V gene encodes CDR1 LNHNV and CDR2 YYDKDF (reference sequence). The length of the CDR3 is 15 residues. The V gene end was trimmed by 3 bases and the J gene end by 4 bases; junction bases not matched to a gene: 4. DNA of the CDR3: TGTGCCACCAGCAGGGGACAGGGGGCAAATTACGAGCAGTACTTC. This gives the protein CATSRGQGANYEQYF.

In DNA form, the CDR3 reads TGTGCCAGCAGTTCGGACAGGGGTAGCAATCAGCCCCAGCATTTT. Protein: CASSSDRGSNQPQHF. V and J are TRBV2 and TRBJ1-5; 9 positions agree with TRBD1. Trimming took 5 bases from V and 0 from J; bases not matched to a gene: 2. The CDR3 loop spans 15 amino acids. Germline CDR1 reads SNHLY; CDR2 reads FYNNEI. Full variable domain (rest looked up from reference TRBV2 and TRBJ1-5): EPEVTQTPSHQVTQMGQEVILRCVPISNHLYFYWYRQILGQKVEFLVSFYNNEISEKSEIFDDQFSVERPDGSNFTLKIRSTKLEDSAMYFCASSSDRGSNQPQHFGDGTRLSIL.

The V and J genes are TRBV11-1 and TRBJ1-1; 7 positions match TRBD1. This CDR3 is built from 14 residues. Germline V CDR1 and CDR2: SGHAT, FQDESV (reference sequence). V was clipped by 5 bases and J by 3 bases; unmatched bases: 6. The CDR3 loop is CASSRNRGHTEAFF. In DNA form, the CDR3 reads TGTGCCAGCAGCAGGAACAGGGGACACACTGAAGCTTTCTTT.